This passage covers 21 T cell receptor beta chains from one sample sequenced in a study of sequential checkpoint blockade in melanoma. Treatment meaning: randomized to nivolumab then ipilimumab (arm A) or the reverse (arm B). TCRdb's copy holds only in-frame clones and misses some; the assay was immunoSEQ multiplex PCR. The data contain 21,000 or so clones, roughly 80% of them singletons. The specimen was CD8+ T cells sorted from blood (inferred from file names), collected from a patient given nivolumab and ipilimumab in sequence. These receptors all stem from a human donor with melanoma.

A few counts support this clone. This chain joins TRBV4-3 and TRBJ2-2; D remains ambiguous. Germline assignment: CDR1 LGHNA and CDR2 YSLEER. V was pared by 0 bases and J by 1 base, with 6 bases between. The CDR3 is 15 residues long. The CDR3 spells CASSQDPGNTGELFF. The CDR3 DNA follows: TGCGCCAGCAGCCAAGATCCGGGGAACACCGGGGAGCTGTTTTTT.

The chain is built from TRBV5-6 and TRBJ2-2, with TRBD1 as a possible D gene (5 bases). CDR1 and CDR2 from the germline V gene are SGHDT and YYEEEE. With 3 bases removed from V and 5 bases from J, the gap between germline ends came to 14 bases. The CDR3 extends over 15 amino acids. DNA of the CDR3: TGTGCCAGCAGCTATTCAGGGAAGTGGACCGGGGAGCTGTTTTTT. Translating it yields CASSYSGKWTGELFF.

The V and J genes are TRBV7-9 and TRBJ2-1, with TRBD1 matching over 9 bases. Germline assignment: CDR1 SEHNR and CDR2 FQNEAQ (reference sequence). The CDR3 runs 17 residues. V was pared by 5 bases and J by 4 bases, with 12 bases of the junction left unmatched. The CDR3 sequence is CASSSRDRAGPYNEQFF. CDR3 coding DNA: TGTGCCAGCAGCAGCAGGGACAGGGCAGGCCCTTACAATGAGCAGTTCTTC.

V gene TRBV2 combines with J gene TRBJ2-7; 7 positions match TRBD1. V gave up 2 bases and J gave up 0 bases; unmatched junction bases: 4. CDR1 is SNHLY and CDR2 is FYNNEI in the germline V gene. The CDR3 contains 15 residues. The CDR3 region has the DNA TGTGCCAGCAGTGAATCAACAGGGGACTCCTACGAGCAGTACTTC. Protein: CASSESTGDSYEQYF.

This clone was counted a few times. J is TRBJ2-1 and V is TRBV10-3; 9 nucleotides match TRBD2. CDR3 length: 15 amino acids. V gave up 3 bases and J gave up 4 bases; unmatched junction bases: 4. In germline, CDR1 is ENHRY, CDR2 SYGVKD. The CDR3 DNA reads TGTGCCATCAGTGATAGAGCGGGGGGATACAATGAGCAGTTCTTC. Translated, it gives CAISDRAGGYNEQFF.

The genes are TRBV27 and TRBJ2-7; 9 nucleotides line up with TRBD1. V lost 4 bases to trimming and J lost 3 bases; unmatched junction nucleotides: 4. There are 14 residues in the CDR3. The germline CDR1 and CDR2 sequences are MNHEY and SMNVEV (reference sequence). CDR3 loop: CASSWETGGYEQYF. In nucleotides, the CDR3 is TGTGCCAGCAGTTGGGAGACAGGGGGCTACGAGCAGTACTTC.

This sequence joins TRBV4-3 and TRBJ1-1, with D tentatively TRBD1 (5 bases). With 0 bases removed from V and 2 bases from J, the gap between germline ends came to 10 bases. Germline CDR1 reads LGHNA; CDR2 reads YSLEER. This CDR3 comprises 15 residues. The CDR3 reads CASSQDKGRNTEAFF. CDR3 DNA: TGCGCCAGCAGCCAAGATAAGGGGCGCAACACTGAAGCTTTCTTT.

This chain links TRBV5-1 with TRBJ1-1; weak D call: TRBD1 (5 bases). Germline assignment: CDR1 SGHRS and CDR2 YFSETQ. The V and J ends lost 7 bases and 4 bases respectively, with 11 bases between them. This CDR3 spans 12 amino acids. The CDR3 spells CASLGGSTEAFF. The DNA for the CDR3 is TGCGCCAGCCTCGGGGGGTCCACTGAAGCTTTCTTT.

In DNA, the CDR3 is TGTGCCAGCAGTTACTCGATTCGGGCCGGGGAGCTGTTTTTT. The encoded protein is CASSYSIRAGELFF. This chain connects TRBV6-5 to TRBJ2-2; D unclear. Deletions cut 0 bases from V and 6 bases from J, with 8 bases between. Germline V gene sequence: CDR1 MNHEY, CDR2 SVGAGI. There are 14 residues in the CDR3.

The sample holds a few counts of this clone. No DNA is shown, since the ends of the CDR3 on it are uncertain; the CDR3 is the one TCRdb lists. This chain joins TRBV23-1 and TRBJ1-4; TRBD1, as called in the table, went unchecked against the DNA. TRBV23-1 is an ORF; its function is uncertain. The CDR3 length equals 13 residues, ends included. CDR3: CASGRTVMKNCFF.

This chain joins TRBV9 and TRBJ2-1; TRBD2 aligns across 9 bases. Germline loops: CDR1 SGDLS, CDR2 YYNGEE. The V and J ends lost 3 bases and 6 bases, in that order; junction bases with no gene match: 7. This CDR3 contains 15 residues. The DNA for the CDR3 is TGTGCCAGCAGCGCCCCTAGCGGGATAAGCAATGAGCAGTTCTTC. This sequence encodes CASSAPSGISNEQFF.

The sample holds a few counts of this clone. The chain recombines TRBV21-1 with TRBJ1-2; the table calls TRBD1, which could not be checked here. TRBV21-1 has pseudogene status. This CDR3 has 14 amino acids. The DNA of the CDR3 is TGTGCCAGCATAAGCCAGGGGGCGCAGTCTGGCTACACCTTC. Amino acid sequence: CASISQGAQSGYTF.

The chain links TRBV19 to TRBJ2-7, with 7 bases fitting TRBD2. The CDR3 totals 17 residues. J lost 0 bases, V lost 0 bases, and 8 bases had no gene match. The germline V gene encodes CDR1 LNHDA and CDR2 SQIVND (reference sequence). CDR3 sequence: CASSIDITSDSSYEQYF. DNA of the CDR3: TGTGCCAGTAGTATAGACATAACTAGCGATAGCTCCTACGAGCAGTACTTC. Variable domain in full (rest from reference TRBV19 and TRBJ2-7): DGGITQSPKYLFRKEGQNVTLSCEQNLNHDAMYWYRQDPGQGLRLIYYSQIVNDFQKGDIAEGYSVSREKKESFPLTVTSAQKNPTAFYLCASSIDITSDSSYEQYFGPGTRLTVT.

This clone was detected only once. The chain recombines TRBV9 with TRBJ2-1, with 7 bases aligning to TRBD2. J was trimmed by 0 bases and V by 0 bases; bases with no gene match: 6. There are 17 residues in the CDR3. The germline gives CDR1 SGDLS, CDR2 YYNGEE. The CDR3 nucleotides read TGTGCCAGCAGCGTAGTAGGTCTAGCGGACTCCTACAATGAGCAGTTCTTC. Protein sequence: CASSVVGLADSYNEQFF.

This clone was found a few times. The gene calls are TRBV30 and TRBJ1-3, with D possibly being TRBD1 (6 bases). Deletions cut 8 bases from V and 2 bases from J, with 16 bases between. Germline V lookup: CDR1 GTSNPN, CDR2 SVGIG (reference sequence). This CDR3 has 14 residues. This CDR3 is CASSIPGAGNTIYF. As DNA, the CDR3 is TGTGCCAGTAGTATCCCAGGGGCTGGAAACACCATATATTTT.

This CDR3 is CASTNIRDYNEQFF. The CDR3 nucleotides read TGTGCCAGTACAAATATCAGGGACTACAATGAGCAGTTCTTC. The gene calls are TRBV19 and TRBJ2-1; TRBD1 is a possible D gene (5 bases). The germline gives CDR1 LNHDA, CDR2 SQIVND (reference sequence). There are 14 residues in the CDR3. V was trimmed by 7 bases and J by 3 bases, leaving 13 bases between them.

This clone showed up just once. This chain joins TRBV6-6 and TRBJ1-1; 7 bases line up with TRBD1. The germline CDR1 and CDR2 sequences are MNHNY and SVGAGI (reference sequence). The V and J ends lost 2 bases and 7 bases, in that order; junction bases with no gene match: 7. This CDR3 has 14 amino acids. CDR3 protein: CASSYGGAGGEAFF. The CDR3, as DNA: TGTGCCAGCAGTTACGGCGGGGCAGGGGGTGAAGCTTTCTTT.

This clone is classed as medium-sized. The CDR3 sequence is CASSEGWGVGIYEQYF. The DNA for the CDR3 is TGTGCCAGCAGTGAAGGGTGGGGAGTGGGTATCTACGAGCAGTACTTC. The gene calls are TRBV2 and TRBJ2-7; tentatively, D is TRBD2 (5 bases). Germline loops: CDR1 SNHLY, CDR2 FYNNEI. V was pared by 1 base and J by 3 bases, with 16 bases between. This CDR3 has 16 residues.

The chain uses TRBV5-6 and TRBJ2-1; 7 bases agree with TRBD2. Germline V gene data show CDR1 as SGHDT and CDR2 as YYEEEE. This CDR3 is built from 16 residues. The trim removed 2 bases at V and 0 bases at J, leaving 5 bases unmatched. The CDR3 spells CASSFLGRSSYNEQFF. The CDR3 nucleotides are TGTGCCAGCAGCTTTCTCGGGAGGAGCTCCTACAATGAGCAGTTCTTC. The variable domain in full, with the rest retrieved from reference TRBV5-6 and TRBJ2-1, is DAGVTQSPTHLIKTRGQQVTLRCSPKSGHDTVSWYQQALGQGPQFIFQYYEEEERQRGNFPDRFSGHQFPNYSSELNVNALLLGDSALYLCASSFLGRSSYNEQFFGPGTRLTVL.

The rearrangement joins TRBV13 to TRBJ2-3; 14 nucleotides match TRBD2. This CDR3 is 17 amino acids long. Germline V gene data show CDR1 as PRHDT and CDR2 as FYEKMQ (reference sequence). J was trimmed by 4 bases and V by 3 bases; bases with no gene match: 6. CDR3 DNA: TGTGCCAGCAGCTTGCGGACTAGCGGGGGGATCTCAGATACGCAGTATTTT. Translated: CASSLRTSGGISDTQYF.

This clone was seen a single time. The chain joins TRBV28 to TRBJ2-3; 7 nucleotides match TRBD2. The trim removed 7 bases at V and 6 bases at J, leaving 10 bases unmatched. The CDR3 covers 14 residues. The germline V gene has CDR1 MDHEN and CDR2 SYDVKM. The DNA of the CDR3 is TGTGCCAGCACGGGGGGAGAGGACGCGGATACGCAGTATTTT. Translated: CASTGGEDADTQYF. The full variable domain, rest sourced from reference TRBV28 and TRBJ2-3, is DVKVTQSSRYLVKRTGEKVFLECVQDMDHENMFWYRQDPGLGLRLIYFSYDVKMKEKGDIPEGYSVSREKKERFSLILESASTNQTSMYLCASTGGEDADTQYFGPGTRLTVL.